Presented here are 18 T cell receptor beta chains from one specimen sequenced in a study of shared clonotypes between healthy human individuals. The assay was immunoSEQ multiplex PCR, and TCRdb's table has in-frame clones only and misses some. The table records under 1,100,000 clones, approximately 80% of them present only once. Sequencing was done on a sample of memory CD4+ T cells from PBMCs. Noted subset: CD45RA-negative fraction. The receptors come from a man aged 18-30 years in good health. Some clones in this sample may be carry-over from other donors' samples.

The rearrangement links TRBV5-1 to TRBJ2-7, with TRBD2 identical over 12 bases. V was clipped by 0 bases and J by 7 bases; unmatched bases: 8. Germline CDR1 reads SGHRS; CDR2 reads YFSETQ. This CDR3 contains 16 residues. Written as DNA, the CDR3 is TGCGCCAGCAGCTTGGGGTCGACTAGCGGGAGTGAAGAGCAGTACTTC. Its translation: CASSLGSTSGSEEQYF.

This rearrangement joins TRBV5-1 to TRBJ2-3, with D possibly being TRBD2 (6 bases). Between the trimmed V and J ends, which lost 4 bases and 0 bases, there was a span of 12 bases. The CDR3 runs 15 residues. CDR1 SGHRS and CDR2 YFSETQ come from the germline V gene. CDR3 in DNA: TGCGCCAGCAGCCAGGTTAGCGGCAGCACAGATACGCAGTATTTT. Protein product: CASSQVSGSTDTQYF.

The chain couples TRBV18 to TRBJ2-5, with D unclear. The V and J ends lost 2 bases and 0 bases respectively, with 4 bases between them. CDR1 and CDR2 (germline): KGHSH, LQKENI. This CDR3 has 13 residues. The CDR3 DNA is TGTGCCAGCTCACCAGCTAACCAAGAGACCCAGTACTTC. Protein: CASSPANQETQYF.

The chain employs TRBV7-2 and TRBJ2-7, with D possibly being TRBD2 (6 bases). The CDR3 extends over 15 amino acids. Germline loops: CDR1 SGHTA, CDR2 FQGNSA. V dropped 1 base and J dropped 1 base, with 11 bases sitting between them. CDR3 residues: CASSLVAAQSYEQYF. DNA for the CDR3: TGTGCCAGCAGCTTAGTAGCGGCCCAGTCCTACGAGCAGTACTTC. Complete variable domain (other parts from reference TRBV7-2 and TRBJ2-7): GAGVSQSPSNKVTEKGKDVELRCDPISGHTALYWYRQSLGQGLEFLIYFQGNSAPDKSGLPSDRFSAERTGGSVSTLTIQRTQQEDSAVYLCASSLVAAQSYEQYFGPGTRLTVT.

The chain joins TRBV21-1 to TRBJ2-7. TRBV21-1 counts as a pseudogene. CDR3 size: 11 residues. CDR3 sequence reads: CASHLLYEQYF. The CDR3, as DNA: TGTGCCAGCCACCTGCTCTACGAGCAGTACTTC.

The CDR3 spells CASRVTGAGNTEAFF. CDR3 DNA sequence: TGTGCCAGCAGGGTGACAGGGGCCGGGAACACTGAAGCTTTCTTT. The rearrangement joins TRBV6-1 to TRBJ1-1; 8 nucleotides line up with TRBD1. The CDR3 has 15 amino acids. Germline V gives CDR1 MNHNS, CDR2 SASEGT. With V trimmed by 6 bases and J by 1 base, 7 bases remained unmatched.

V and J are TRBV4-2 and TRBJ2-3, with D perhaps TRBD2 (5 bases). Germline V gene data show CDR1 as LGHNA and CDR2 as YNFKEQ. With 0 bases removed from V and 1 base from J, the gap between germline ends came to 11 bases. The CDR3 has 16 amino acids. The CDR3 reads CASSQDWRARTDTQYF. CDR3 sequence (DNA): TGTGCCAGCAGCCAAGACTGGCGGGCCCGCACAGATACGCAGTATTTT.

A word on this clone: This sample also contains other DNA sequences that code for the same CDR3. The rearrangement joins TRBV6-1 to TRBJ2-5; D is uncertain. The V and J ends lost 1 base and 1 base respectively, with 7 bases between them. This CDR3 is 14 amino acids long. Germline assignment: CDR1 MNHNS and CDR2 SASEGT. The CDR3 reads CASSEVSVQETQYF. The CDR3, as DNA: TGTGCCAGCAGTGAAGTTTCAGTCCAAGAGACCCAGTACTTC.

The chain links TRBV11-3 to TRBJ2-7; no clear D. The CDR3 consists of 13 residues. V was cut by 3 bases and J by 6 bases, with 12 bases left in between. Germline CDR1 is SGHNT and CDR2 is YENEEA. The CDR3 DNA reads as TGTGCCAGCAGCTTTTCCCAGCGCCTCGAGCAGTACTTC. This gives the protein CASSFSQRLEQYF. The variable domain in full, completed from reference TRBV11-3 and TRBJ2-7, reads EAGVVQSPRYKIIEKKQPVAFWCNPISGHNTLYWYLQNLGQGPELLIRYENEEAVDDSQLPKDRFSAERLKGVDSTLKIQPAELGDSAVYLCASSFSQRLEQYFGPGTRLTVT.

A remark on this clone: In the same sample, other DNA sequences code for this CDR3. This chain connects TRBV7-9 to TRBJ2-1; 8 bases fit TRBD1. The V segment lost 5 bases and the J segment 4 bases; nucleotides outside the gene matches: 4. Germline V CDR1 and CDR2: SEHNR, FQNEAQ (reference sequence). The CDR3 has 14 amino acids. The CDR3 sequence is CASSPRQGYNEQFF. Written as DNA, the CDR3 is TGTGCCAGCAGCCCTCGACAGGGGTACAATGAGCAGTTCTTC.

The chain employs TRBV7-3 and TRBJ2-1; the D gene could be TRBD1 or TRBD2 (5 bases each). CDR3 length: 15 residues. CDR1 SGHTA and CDR2 FQGTGA come from the germline V gene. The V and J ends lost 4 bases and 5 bases respectively, with 15 bases between them. CDR3 DNA sequence: TGTGCCAGCAGCTCGGGACGCAGACTCGACAATGAGCAGTTCTTC. It specifies CASSSGRRLDNEQFF.

The chain combines TRBV25-1 with TRBJ1-2; unclear D gene. From germline, CDR1 is MGHDK and CDR2 SYGVNS. This CDR3 has 15 amino acids. V lost 1 base and J lost 7, with 16 bases in between. The CDR3 loop is CASSELNSLRSGYTF. CDR3 nucleotides: TGTGCCAGCAGTGAATTGAACAGTTTAAGGAGTGGCTACACCTTC.

The chain employs TRBV7-2 and TRBJ2-7, with TRBD2 matching over 7 bases. The J segment lost 2 bases and the V segment lost 0 bases, leaving 7 bases of the junction unmatched. The germline V gene has CDR1 SGHTA and CDR2 FQGNSA. The CDR3 spans 16 residues. The CDR3 DNA follows: TGTGCCAGCAGCTTAGCGGGAGGGCCGTCAACCTACGAGCAGTACTTC. This encodes CASSLAGGPSTYEQYF. Looking up the rest from reference TRBV7-2 and TRBJ2-7 gives the full variable domain: GAGVSQSPSNKVTEKGKDVELRCDPISGHTALYWYRQSLGQGLEFLIYFQGNSAPDKSGLPSDRFSAERTGGSVSTLTIQRTQQEDSAVYLCASSLAGGPSTYEQYFGPGTRLTVT.

This chain links TRBV5-1 with TRBJ2-1; the match to TRBD2 covers 13 bases. V was clipped by 6 bases and J by 8 bases; unmatched bases: 8. CDR3 size: 15 residues. CDR1 and CDR2 (germline): SGHRS, YFSETQ. The CDR3 DNA reads TGCGCCAGCAAGGGACTAGCGGGATTTGTTGATGAGCAGTTCTTC. Its translation: CASKGLAGFVDEQFF.

Notes on this clone: Other DNA sequences in this specimen translate into the identical CDR3. The chain combines TRBV29-1 with TRBJ2-7; TRBD1 matches at 9 bases. The CDR3 sequence is 12 residues long. CDR1 is SQVTM, CDR2 ANQGSEA, per germline. V lost 6 bases to trimming and J lost 3 bases; unmatched junction nucleotides: 3. CDR3 sequence: CSVRDRVYEQYF. As DNA, the CDR3 is TGCAGCGTGCGGGACAGGGTCTACGAGCAGTACTTC.

This chain links TRBV28 with TRBJ1-6; no clear D. The germline V and J ends were trimmed by 2 bases and 2 bases, with 4 bases remaining between them. The CDR3 is 14 residues long. In germline, CDR1 is MDHEN, CDR2 SYDVKM. CDR3 sequence reads: CASSLRTYNSPLHF. In nucleotides, the CDR3 is TGTGCCAGCAGTTTACGGACCTATAATTCACCCCTCCACTTT. The complete variable domain, with remaining parts taken from reference TRBV28 and TRBJ1-6, reads DVKVTQSSRYLVKRTGEKVFLECVQDMDHENMFWYRQDPGLGLRLIYFSYDVKMKEKGDIPEGYSVSREKKERFSLILESASTNQTSMYLCASSLRTYNSPLHFGNGTRLTVT.

This clone occurred a few times. The CDR3 loop is CASSWETPGGEKLFF. CDR3 sequence (DNA): TGTGCCAGCAGCTGGGAAACCCCGGGGGGTGAAAAACTGTTTTTT. The rearrangement links TRBV5-6 to TRBJ1-4; perhaps TRBD1 as D (5 bases). V lost 3 bases and J lost 7, with 16 bases in between. Germline V gene lookup returns CDR1 SGHDT and CDR2 YYEEEE. The CDR3 is 15 residues long.

The chain has TRBV20-1 and TRBJ1-1; unclear D gene. The CDR3 is 11 residues long. V was cut by 2 bases and J by 10 bases, with 11 bases left in between. Germline V lookup: CDR1 DFQATT, CDR2 SNEGSKA (reference sequence). The CDR3 reads CSARSDVRAFF. Here the CDR3 DNA reads TGCAGTGCTAGATCGGACGTGAGAGCTTTCTTT.